These T cell receptor beta chains were read from a single sample in a study of shared clonotypes between healthy human individuals. Profiled with immunoSEQ multiplex PCR; TCRdb holds only in-frame clones, not every one. The repertoire holds around 550,000 clones, with approximately 95% as singletons. The sample comprised naive CD4+ T cells sorted from blood. These receptor sequences come from a woman in her 30s in good health. CDR3s include the opening cysteine and the closing phenylalanine or tryptophan. A D gene is named only where the DNA matches it firmly. Size is stated for part of the rows, as once, few or many counts, or as a class when the clone is expanded.

D	length	size	V	J	CDR3	DNA
TRBD1	14	NA	TRBV7-2	TRBJ2-7	CASSPGQGASEQYF	TGTGCCAGCAGCCCAGGACAGGGGGCATCCGAGCAGTACTTC
NA	15	NA	TRBV28	TRBJ1-5	CASSLKNYRDQPQHF	TGTGCCAGCAGCCTTAAAAACTACAGGGATCAGCCCCAGCATTTT
NA	14	NA	TRBV7-9	TRBJ1-3	CASSLRGSGNTIYF	TGTGCCAGCAGCTTACGCGGCTCTGGAAACACCATATATTTT
NA	16	NA	TRBV5-8	TRBJ2-7	CASTPRGAPSSYEQYF	TGTGCCAGCACCCCCCGCGGGGCGCCGAGCTCCTACGAGCAGTACTTC
NA	12	NA	TRBV5-8	TRBJ1-5	CASSLFYQPQHF	TGTGCCAGCAGCTTGTTTTATCAGCCCCAGCATTTT
NA	15	NA	TRBV6-5	TRBJ2-1	CASSYGGPPGYEQFF	TGTGCCAGCAGTTACGGGGGGCCCCCCGGGTATGAGCAGTTCTTC
NA	11	once	TRBV6-5	TRBJ2-7	CASSYGGEQYF	TGTGCCAGCAGTTACGGGGGGGAGCAGTACTTC
TRBD2	16	NA	TRBV5-4	TRBJ2-5	CASSSRTSGFQETQYF	TGTGCCAGCAGCTCACGGACTAGCGGATTCCAAGAGACCCAGTACTTC
TRBD1	15	NA	TRBV9	TRBJ2-2	CASSLGQSNTGELFF	TGTGCCAGCAGCTTGGGACAGTCGAACACCGGGGAGCTGTTTTTT
TRBD2	15	NA	TRBV7-9	TRBJ2-7	CASSPRGGAYYEQYF	TGTGCCAGCAGCCCCCGGGGAGGGGCTTACTACGAGCAGTACTTC
NA	15	NA	TRBV7-8	TRBJ1-1	CASRGKQPMNTEAFF	TGTGCCAGCAGAGGTAAACAGCCAATGAACACTGAAGCTTTCTTT
TRBD2	15	NA	TRBV18	TRBJ2-1	CASTIAGSSYNEQFF	TGTGCCAGCACCATAGCGGGAAGCTCCTACAATGAGCAGTTCTTC
TRBD1	17	NA	TRBV7-9	TRBJ2-3	CASSPPNRGLSTDTQYF	TGTGCCAGCAGCCCCCCCAACAGGGGGCTGAGCACAGATACGCAGTATTTT
TRBD1	17	NA	TRBV7-9	TRBJ1-2	CASSLAPRDRGRGGYTF	TGTGCCAGCAGCTTAGCTCCCCGGGACAGGGGAAGAGGAGGCTACACCTTC
TRBD2	12	NA	TRBV13	TRBJ2-7	CASSLAGGEQYF	TGTGCCAGCAGCTTGGCGGGGGGCGAGCAGTACTTC
NA	11	NA	TRBV20-1	TRBJ2-5	CSARVVATQYF	TGCAGTGCTAGGGTTGTGGCGACCCAGTACTTC
NA	14	NA	TRBV5-1	TRBJ1-1	CASNYRSGDTEAFF	TGCGCCAGCAACTACAGATCCGGCGACACTGAAGCTTTCTTT
NA	14	NA	TRBV11-3	TRBJ2-1	CASSLGGSYNEQFF	TGTGCCAGCAGCTTAGGGGGGTCCTACAATGAGCAGTTCTTC
TRBD1	12	NA	TRBV28	TRBJ2-5	CASSAQGAMQYF	TGTGCCAGCAGTGCCCAGGGGGCGATGCAGTACTTC
TRBD1	15	NA	TRBV13	TRBJ2-1	CASSPDRGLGNEQFF	TGTGCCAGCAGTCCAGACAGGGGGCTGGGGAATGAGCAGTTCTTC
TRBD1	15	NA	TRBV6-5	TRBJ1-1	CASSKRTGAITEAFF	TGTGCCAGCAGTAAACGGACAGGGGCTATCACTGAAGCTTTCTTT
TRBD2	19	NA	TRBV7-2	TRBJ2-1	CASRRLGLAGRSSYNEQFF	TGTGCCAGCAGGCGATTGGGACTAGCGGGCCGTAGCTCCTACAATGAGCAGTTCTTC
NA	13	NA	TRBV28	TRBJ1-2	CASRPGPGGGYTF	TGTGCCAGCAGACCGGGCCCAGGAGGTGGCTACACCTTC
TRBD2	15	NA	TRBV9	TRBJ2-2	CASSVWEGNTGELFF	TGTGCCAGCAGCGTGTGGGAGGGCAACACCGGGGAGCTGTTTTTT
NA	14	NA	TRBV27	TRBJ1-2	CASSLSWGGVGYTF	TGTGCCAGCAGTTTATCGTGGGGGGGCGTCGGCTACACCTTC
TRBD2	16	NA	TRBV10-3	TRBJ2-1	CAISESLAGVRNEQFF	TGTGCCATCAGTGAATCACTAGCGGGAGTTCGGAATGAGCAGTTCTTC
NA	12	NA	TRBV7-3	TRBJ2-7	CASSLDRHEQYF	TGTGCCAGCAGCTTAGATAGACACGAGCAGTACTTC
NA	15	NA	TRBV19	TRBJ2-7	CASSNRPDGGPEQYF	TGTGCCAGTAGTAACCGACCTGACGGGGGGCCCGAGCAGTACTTC
TRBD1	13	NA	TRBV5-6	TRBJ2-7	CASYGQASYEQYF	TGTGCCAGCTATGGACAGGCTTCCTACGAGCAGTACTTC
NA	13	NA	TRBV13	TRBJ2-7	CASSFDRSYEQYF	TGTGCCAGCAGCTTCGACAGATCCTACGAGCAGTACTTC
NA	13	once	TRBV7-3	TRBJ1-4	CASSPGPGEKLFF	TGTGCCAGCAGCCCCGGGCCTGGGGAGAAACTGTTTTTT
NA	11	NA	TRBV28	TRBJ1-1	CASRLNTEAFF	TGTGCCAGCAGGTTGAACACTGAAGCTTTCTTT
NA	15	NA	TRBV7-6	TRBJ1-2	CASSLDRQANYGYTF	TGTGCCAGCAGCTTAGACAGACAAGCTAACTATGGCTACACCTTC
NA	15	NA	TRBV5-1	TRBJ2-3	CASSTTLANTDTQYF	TGCGCCAGCAGCACCACTCTGGCAAACACAGATACGCAGTATTTT
NA	13	NA	TRBV28	TRBJ2-2	CASGGARVGELFF	TGTGCCAGCGGGGGGGCGCGGGTCGGGGAGCTGTTTTTT
NA	12	NA	TRBV11-2	TRBJ2-5	CASSLVQETQYF	TGTGCCAGCAGCTTAGTGCAGGAGACCCAGTACTTC
TRBD2	16	NA	TRBV7-2	TRBJ2-1	CASSYLAGVPYNEQFF	TGTGCCAGCAGCTATTTAGCGGGAGTTCCCTACAATGAGCAGTTCTTC
TRBD1	14	NA	TRBV7-6	TRBJ1-6	CASSAGTGGSPLHF	TGTGCCAGCAGCGCCGGGACAGGAGGCTCACCCCTCCACTTT
NA	15	NA	TRBV5-4	TRBJ2-7	CASSFGGGSSYEQYF	TGTGCCAGCAGCTTTGGTGGGGGGAGCTCCTACGAGCAGTACTTC
NA	13	NA	TRBV14	TRBJ1-2	CASSQVQGYGYTF	TGTGCCAGCAGCCAAGTTCAGGGGTATGGCTACACCTTC
NA	15	NA	TRBV5-4	TRBJ2-1	CASSVPGGPYNEQFF	TGTGCCAGCAGCGTTCCTGGGGGACCCTACAATGAGCAGTTCTTC
TRBD2	16	NA	TRBV5-4	TRBJ2-3	CASSSPSGPSTDTQYF	TGTGCCAGCAGCTCCCCTAGCGGACCTAGCACAGATACGCAGTATTTT
NA	15	NA	TRBV5-1	TRBJ1-3	CASSLYYGSGNTIYF	TGCGCCAGCAGCTTGTATTACGGCTCTGGAAACACCATATATTTT
NA	15	NA	TRBV11-2	TRBJ1-3	CASSLEGFGGNTIYF	TGTGCCAGCAGCTTAGAGGGGTTCGGTGGAAACACCATATATTTT
NA	16	NA	TRBV5-1	TRBJ2-7	CASSLFSGASHYEQYF	TGCGCCAGCAGCCTATTCAGCGGAGCCTCACACTACGAGCAGTACTTC
TRBD2	18	NA	TRBV28	TRBJ2-5	CASSLDFTSGRGAETQYF	TGTGCCAGCAGTTTAGATTTTACTAGCGGGAGAGGCGCGGAGACCCAGTACTTC
NA	14	NA	TRBV13	TRBJ2-7	CASSPPASSYEQYF	TGTGCCAGCAGCCCCCCAGCGAGCTCCTACGAGCAGTACTTC
NA	14	NA	TRBV7-7	TRBJ2-3	CASSLAPGVDTQYF	TGTGCCAGCAGCTTAGCCCCAGGGGTGGATACGCAGTATTTT
TRBD1	16	NA	TRBV27	TRBJ1-4	CASSSRPDRFNEKLFF	TGTGCCAGCAGTTCGCGACCGGACAGGTTTAATGAAAAACTGTTTTTT
NA	15	NA	TRBV11-3	TRBJ1-5	CASSLGEGQNQPQHF	TGTGCCAGCAGCTTAGGAGAGGGACAAAATCAGCCCCAGCATTTT
TRBD2	15	NA	TRBV11-2	TRBJ2-7	CASSTVAGGVNEQYF	TGTGCCAGCAGCACGGTAGCGGGAGGTGTCAACGAGCAGTACTTC
NA	13	NA	TRBV2	TRBJ1-4	CASRTVRSEKLFF	TGTGCCAGCAGGACGGTTCGGAGTGAAAAACTGTTTTTT
NA	14	NA	TRBV27	TRBJ1-2	CASSSVGGPHGYTF	TGTGCCAGCAGCTCAGTGGGGGGTCCCCACGGCTACACCTTC
TRBD2	15	NA	TRBV28	TRBJ2-7	CASRAGTSGRREQYF	TGTGCCAGCAGGGCCGGGACTAGCGGGAGGAGAGAGCAGTACTTC